The 30 T cell receptor beta chains in this list originate from one sample, sequenced in a study of T cells in Graves' hyperthyroidism and ophthalmopathy. Amplification of TCR beta CDR3 regions used RNA as the template. In the first-round RT-PCR of the TCR CDR3, the HTBI primer set was used. One entry per CDR3 protein results from TCRdb running MiXCR on the multiplex PCR reads. The sample includes 300,000 to 450,000 distinct CDR3 sequences, about 12% seen only once; the top ten take around 9.2%. The sequenced sample consisted of blood. All receptors derive from a young woman with Graves' hyperthyroidism.

This clonotype came up a few times. This chain uses TRBV20-1 with TRBJ2-7; 11 nucleotides align to TRBD1. The CDR3 is 14 amino acids. Looked up from germline, CDR1 is DFQATT and CDR2 is SNEGSKA (reference sequence). The junction had 4 bases not matched to a gene; V was cut back by 3 bases and J by 3 bases. The DNA for the CDR3 is TGCAGTGCTAGGGCCGGGACAGGGGGCTACGAGCAGTACTTC. Translating gives CSARAGTGGYEQYF.

Many counts were recorded for this clonotype. This rearrangement joins TRBV3-1 to TRBJ2-1, with 7 bases lining up with TRBD2. The CDR3 is 17 amino acids. V shed 0 bases and J 4 bases; nucleotides not matched to a gene: 9. CDR1 is LGHDT and CDR2 is YNNKEL in the germline V gene (reference sequence). The CDR3 sequence is CASSQDIREGLYNEQFF. CDR3 sequence (DNA): TGTGCCAGCAGCCAAGATATTAGGGAGGGCCTATACAATGAGCAGTTCTTC.

This clonotype was seen at least ten times. The chain links TRBV2 to TRBJ2-2; 7 nucleotides line up with TRBD1. Looked up from germline, CDR1 is SNHLY and CDR2 is FYNNEI. The ends lost 6 bases at V and 3 bases at J; junction bases unmatched: 7. CDR3 length: 15 amino acids. The CDR3 sequence: CASRPGTAYTGELFF. For the CDR3, the DNA is TGTGCCAGCAGACCCGGGACAGCCTACACCGGGGAGCTGTTTTTT.

Ten or more counts support this clonotype. V gene TRBV24-1 combines with J gene TRBJ2-1; weak D call: TRBD2 (6 bases). The CDR3 is made up of 14 amino acids. Per the germline V gene, CDR1 is KGHDR and CDR2 is SFDVKD. The V end was cut by 5 bases, the J end by 7 bases, with 14 bases between. The CDR3 is CATSAGRGLNEQFF. The CDR3 DNA is TGTGCCACCAGTGCCGGGCGGGGACTTAATGAGCAGTTCTTC.

This rearrangement joins TRBV12-3 or TRBV12-4 to TRBJ2-5; 7 nucleotides line up with TRBD1. Trimming cost V 4 bases and J 3 bases; bases outside gene matches: 5. There are 14 residues in the CDR3. The DNA of the CDR3 is TGTGCCAGCAGTTGGACCGGGACAGAAGAGACCCAGTACTTC. Translation: CASSWTGTEETQYF.

This clonotype was counted only a few times. The chain joins TRBV4-1 to TRBJ2-4; 8 bases agree with TRBD1. The CDR3 has 16 residues. The V and J ends lost 4 bases and 3 bases, in that order; junction bases with no gene match: 8. Germline V gene data show CDR1 as MGHRA and CDR2 as YSYEKL. The CDR3: CASSPDRGNGKNIQYF. In DNA, the CDR3 is TGCGCCAGCAGCCCCGACAGGGGAAACGGCAAAAACATTCAGTACTTC.

This chain links TRBV9 with TRBJ2-3; 10 bases fit TRBD2. CDR3 length: 17 amino acids. Trimming at V came to 4 bases and at J to 2 bases, leaving 10 bases not matched to a gene. Germline lookup yields CDR1 SGDLS and CDR2 YYNGEE. This CDR3 is CASSPRLAGDFTDTQYF. The CDR3 DNA reads TGTGCCAGCAGCCCCCGCCTAGCGGGGGACTTCACAGATACGCAGTATTTT.

This clonotype was counted at least ten times. The genes are TRBV7-8 and TRBJ2-2; 7 bases agree with TRBD2. This CDR3 is built from 15 residues. Germline CDR1 is SGHVS and CDR2 is FQNEAQ. The J segment lost 0 bases and the V segment lost 2 bases, leaving 0 bases of the junction unmatched. The CDR3 here is CASSLLAANTGELFF. In nucleotides, the CDR3 is TGTGCCAGCAGCTTACTAGCGGCGAACACCGGGGAGCTGTTTTTT.

This clonotype was observed many times. The CDR3 sequence is CASSPGQIRIMNTEAFF. The CDR3 nucleotides read TGTGCCAGCTCACCCGGACAGATAAGGATCATGAACACTGAAGCTTTCTTT. The chain has TRBV18 and TRBJ1-1; D possibly corresponds to TRBD1 (6 bases). The V end was cut by 3 bases, the J end by 0 bases, with 17 bases between. Germline loops: CDR1 KGHSH, CDR2 LQKENI. CDR3 size: 17 residues.

In regard to this clonotype: A clone one base away is much larger, so this may be a read error. The V call is TRBV28, the J call TRBJ1-6; possible D gene TRBD1, 5 bases. Germline CDR1 reads MDHEN; CDR2 reads SYDVKM. This CDR3 comprises 15 residues. CDR3 bases: TGTGCCAGCAGTCCCCGGGGCTCCTATAATTTACCCCTCCACTTT. Translation: CASSPRGSYNLPLHF.

As to this clonotype: This may arise from a read error, as a much more abundant clone is one base away. The chain links TRBV5-1 to TRBJ1-1, with D possibly matching TRBD1 (6 bases). The CDR3 length is 13 residues. Germline V gene lookup returns CDR1 SGHRS and CDR2 YFSETQ. The CDR3 nucleotides read TGCGCCAGCAACAGGGTCGGAGACACTGGAGCTTTCTTT. It encodes CASNRVGDTGAFF.

This clonotype was recorded many times. V and J are TRBV6-6 and TRBJ1-1; 8 nucleotides align to TRBD1. Looked up from germline, CDR1 is MNHNY and CDR2 is SVGAGI (reference sequence). CDR3 length: 16 amino acids. V was clipped by 2 bases and J by 5 bases; unmatched bases: 10. The CDR3 loop is CASSYTGQGLRTEAFF. The CDR3 region has the DNA TGTGCCAGCAGTTACACAGGACAGGGTCTGAGGACTGAAGCTTTCTTT.

This clonotype has ten or more counts. CDR3 sequence: CASSSSEPKPQHF. The DNA for the CDR3 is TGTGCCAGCAGCTCGTCCGAGCCAAAGCCCCAGCATTTT. This chain connects TRBV7-2 to TRBJ1-5; D remains unclear. V lost 4 bases and J 8 bases, leaving 12 bases between the germline ends. From germline, CDR1 is SGHTA and CDR2 FQGNSA. The CDR3 loop spans 13 amino acids.

Points on this clonotype: A read error is possible here, since a much larger clone lies one base away. V gene TRBV27 combines with J gene TRBJ1-6, with 7 positions matching TRBD1. The CDR3 contains 15 residues. The junction had 2 bases not matched to a gene; V was cut back by 6 bases and J by 0 bases. In germline, CDR1 is MNHEY, CDR2 SMNVEV (reference sequence). The CDR3 bases are TGTGCCAGCAGGACAGGGACCTCCTATAATTCACCCCTCCACTTT. Amino acid sequence: CASRTGTSYNSPLHF.

The V and J genes are TRBV12-3 or TRBV12-4 and TRBJ1-3; no clear D gene. The CDR3 spans 13 residues. V lost 8 bases and J 0 bases, leaving 8 bases between the germline ends. The CDR3 DNA reads as TGTGCCAGCGGTAGGAGCTCTGGAAACACCATATATTTT. Translation: CASGRSSGNTIYF.

In this sample, this clonotype turned up many times. V usage is TRBV2 and J usage is TRBJ2-3; no firm D call. CDR3 size: 11 residues. V was clipped by 7 bases and J by 6 bases, with 8 bases between them. Germline V gene sequence: CDR1 SNHLY, CDR2 FYNNEI. The CDR3 protein is CASTWLDTQYF. In DNA form, the CDR3 reads TGTGCCAGCACTTGGTTGGATACGCAGTATTTT.

In this sample, this clonotype turned up many times. This sequence joins TRBV28 and TRBJ2-7; D might be TRBD2 (6 bases). The germline CDR1 and CDR2 sequences are MDHEN and SYDVKM. V gave up 6 bases and J gave up 3 bases, with 15 bases separating them. The length of the CDR3 is 14 residues. The CDR3 spells CASSPSGVFYEQYF. DNA of the CDR3: TGTGCCAGCAGCCCCTCGGGGGTTTTCTACGAGCAGTACTTC.

Only a few counts were recorded for this clonotype. This sequence joins TRBV19 and TRBJ2-3; a possible D gene is TRBD1 (5 bases). Per germline, CDR1 LNHDA and CDR2 SQIVND (reference sequence). The ends were cut back, 7 bases at V and 0 bases at J, with 11 bases in the middle. The CDR3 is 14 residues long. The CDR3 sequence: CASKQGPSTDTQYF. CDR3 nucleotide sequence: TGTGCCAGTAAGCAGGGCCCAAGCACAGATACGCAGTATTTT.

This clonotype was detected many times. The V gene is TRBV7-9, the J gene TRBJ2-1; D gene unclear. The V end was cut by 5 bases, the J end by 6 bases, with 17 bases between. The CDR3 loop spans 15 amino acids. CDR1 and CDR2 from the germline V gene are SEHNR and FQNEAQ (reference sequence). CDR3 residues: CASSRSVAGTNEQFF. The CDR3 DNA reads as TGTGCCAGCAGCCGATCCGTGGCCGGAACCAATGAGCAGTTCTTC.

This clonotype came up many times. The gene calls are TRBV2 and TRBJ2-1, with 7 positions matching TRBD1. The germline V gene encodes CDR1 SNHLY and CDR2 FYNNEI. V shed 5 bases, J shed 7 bases, and the junction held 14 bases outside the gene matches. There are 16 residues in the CDR3. The CDR3 reads CASSRGLGAVVNEQFF. The CDR3 region has the DNA TGTGCCAGCAGTAGGGGGCTGGGGGCGGTGGTGAATGAGCAGTTCTTC.

This clonotype was seen a handful of times. This rearrangement joins TRBV11-3 to TRBJ2-4, with 8 bases that match TRBD1. The CDR3 loop spans 13 amino acids. Looked up from germline, CDR1 is SGHNT and CDR2 is YENEEA. Losses at the gene ends were 5 bases for V and 8 bases for J; bases not matched to a gene: 5. The CDR3 loop is CASSKGTGHIQYF. The CDR3 nucleotides read TGTGCCAGCAGCAAAGGGACAGGACACATTCAGTACTTC. Full variable domain (missing parts from reference TRBV11-3 and TRBJ2-4): EAGVVQSPRYKIIEKKQPVAFWCNPISGHNTLYWYLQNLGQGPELLIRYENEEAVDDSQLPKDRFSAERLKGVDSTLKIQPAELGDSAVYLCASSKGTGHIQYFGAGTRLSVL.

The sample holds many counts of this clonotype. V usage is TRBV29-1 and J usage is TRBJ1-1; D is perhaps TRBD1 (5 bases). Germline V gives CDR1 SQVTM, CDR2 ANQGSEA. Trimming removed 7 bases from V and 4 bases from J, with 22 bases in between. The CDR3 has 15 amino acids. The CDR3 DNA is TGCAGCGCCGGTACGGGGGGTTCTTGGCTCACTGAAGCTTTCTTT. Translated: CSAGTGGSWLTEAFF.

The V call is TRBV27, the J call TRBJ1-2, with no clear D. V was cut by 0 bases and J by 1 base, with 6 bases left in between. The germline V gene has CDR1 MNHEY and CDR2 SMNVEV (reference sequence). The CDR3 is made up of 14 amino acids. The DNA for the CDR3 is TGTGCCAGCAGTTTATCTCGAGATAACTATGGCTACACCTTC. Translating it yields CASSLSRDNYGYTF.

V is TRBV20-1 and J is TRBJ1-2; unclear D gene. Germline lookup yields CDR1 DFQATT and CDR2 SNEGSKA (reference sequence). Trimming removed 2 bases at V and 2 bases at J, with 21 bases between. The CDR3 covers 17 residues. CDR3 nucleotides: TGCAGTGCTAGACGAAGCCAAGACCTAACTCGAAACTATGGCTACACCTTC. Residues: CSARRSQDLTRNYGYTF.

V gene TRBV2 combines with J gene TRBJ2-3; D is uncertain. There are 11 residues in the CDR3. The germline CDR1 and CDR2 sequences are SNHLY and FYNNEI. V was cut by 6 bases and J by 7 bases, with 8 bases left in between. The CDR3 bases are TGTGCCAGCAGATCGAGCTATACGCAGTATTTT. The encoded protein is CASRSSYTQYF.

This clonotype was seen at least ten times. The chain employs TRBV4-2 and TRBJ2-2; tentative D call: TRBD2 (5 bases). Deletions cut 3 bases from V and 0 bases from J, with 8 bases between. The germline CDR1 and CDR2 sequences are LGHNA and YNFKEQ. This CDR3 region has 15 residues. CDR3 DNA sequence: TGTGCCAGCAGCCAGGACTGGACGAACACCGGGGAGCTGTTTTTT. Protein sequence: CASSQDWTNTGELFF.

About this clonotype itself: A read error is possible here, since a much larger clone lies one base away. The rearrangement links TRBV9 to TRBJ2-1; 14 nucleotides line up with TRBD2. This CDR3 contains 17 residues. The germline CDR1 and CDR2 sequences are SGDLS and YYNGEE. The CDR3 DNA sequence: TGTGCCAGCAGCGCGACTAGCGGGAGGGCTTTAAACAATAAGCAGTTCTTC. Translation gives CASSATSGRALNNKQFF.

Many counts were recorded for this clonotype. This chain joins TRBV28 and TRBJ2-1, with 10 bases that match TRBD1. The J segment lost 7 bases and the V segment lost 5 bases, leaving 8 bases of the junction unmatched. CDR1 is MDHEN and CDR2 is SYDVKM in the germline V gene. There are 15 residues in the CDR3. The CDR3 protein is CASSKRQGARNEQFF. The CDR3 DNA reads as TGTGCCAGCAGTAAAAGACAGGGGGCGCGTAATGAGCAGTTCTTC.

This clonotype was recorded many times. The chain links TRBV27 to TRBJ1-1; 7 bases are a match to TRBD1. Germline V gives CDR1 MNHEY, CDR2 SMNVEV (reference sequence). CDR3 length: 15 residues. V dropped 0 bases and J dropped 4; count of bases not matched to a gene: 5. The CDR3 DNA sequence: TGTGCCAGCAGTTTATCAACCCAGGGGGGCACTGAAGCTTTCTTT. Protein product: CASSLSTQGGTEAFF.

This clonotype was detected many times. V is TRBV30 and J is TRBJ2-1; perhaps TRBD2 as D (6 bases). V was clipped by 0 bases and J by 5 bases, with 8 bases between them. Germline V gene sequence: CDR1 GTSNPN, CDR2 SVGIG (reference sequence). The CDR3 covers 13 residues. Here the CDR3 reads CAWSVGGDNEQFF. The CDR3 region has the DNA TGTGCCTGGAGTGTGGGCGGGGACAATGAGCAGTTCTTC.